The rows below give T cell receptor beta chains drawn from one sample of a study of T cell repertoires in cytomegalovirus infection. Each CDR3 protein gets one entry after TCRdb re-called the reads with MiXCR. The table records 230,000 or so distinct CDR3 sequences, about 18% of them present only once. The sequenced material came from CD8+ T cells from PBMCs. These receptors came from a human donor in good health (CMV status not recorded). Some clones in this sample may be carry-over from other donors' samples. The CDR3 runs from the conserved cysteine through the conserved F or W. A D gene is named only where the DNA matches it firmly. Only some rows state a clone size, as once, few, many or a class for expanded clones.

CDR3: CSVEGFSGVSGETQYF
DNA: TGCAGCGTTGAAGGTTTTAGCGGGGTATCCGGCGAGACCCAGTACTTC
V: TRBV29-1
J: TRBJ2-5
D: TRBD2
size: -

CDR3: CASSSDGVQAFF
DNA: TGTGCCAGCAGTTCAGACGGGGTGCAAGCTTTCTTT
V: TRBV6-2/TRBV6-3
J: TRBJ1-1
D: -
size: many

CDR3: CASSPGWQNTGELFF
DNA: TGTGCCAGCAGCCCGGGATGGCAGAACACCGGGGAGCTGTTTTTT
V: TRBV7-8
J: TRBJ2-2
D: -
size: many

CDR3: CASSLETGWGNTGELFF
DNA: TGTGCCAGCAGCTTAGAAACGGGATGGGGGAACACCGGGGAGCTGTTTTTT
V: TRBV11-2
J: TRBJ2-2
D: -
size: few

CDR3: CATSRVRGSTDTQYF
DNA: TGTGCCACCAGCAGAGTGCGGGGGAGCACAGATACGCAGTATTTT
V: TRBV15
J: TRBJ2-3
D: TRBD2
size: many

CDR3: CASSLLTGTGGYTF
DNA: TGTGCCAGCAGTCTCCTGACAGGGACAGGGGGCTACACCTTC
V: TRBV28
J: TRBJ1-2
D: TRBD1
size: few

CDR3: CSADRVGYGYTF
DNA: TGCAGCGCCGATCGTGTGGGCTATGGCTACACCTTC
V: TRBV29-1
J: TRBJ1-2
D: -
size: few

CDR3: CASSLEAPQETQYF
DNA: TGCGCCAGCAGCTTGGAGGCCCCCCAAGAGACCCAGTACTTC
V: TRBV5-1
J: TRBJ2-5
D: -
size: -

CDR3: CSARGTGQGYGYTF
DNA: TGCAGTGCTAGAGGGACGGGACAGGGTTATGGCTACACCTTC
V: TRBV20-1
J: TRBJ1-2
D: TRBD1
size: -

CDR3: CASSFGTSYNEQFF
DNA: TGTGCCAGCAGCTTTGGGACTAGTTACAATGAGCAGTTCTTC
V: TRBV7-2
J: TRBJ2-1
D: TRBD2
size: many

CDR3: CASGPGAGNQETQYF
DNA: TGTGCCAGCGGCCCCGGGGCGGGGAACCAAGAGACCCAGTACTTC
V: TRBV7-2
J: TRBJ2-5
D: -
size: many

CDR3: CASSARGDEQYF
DNA: TGTGCCAGCAGTGCCAGGGGCGACGAGCAGTACTTC
V: TRBV2
J: TRBJ2-7
D: -
size: few

CDR3: CATSEGGVSEQFF
DNA: TGTGCCACCAGTGAGGGGGGTGTCTCTGAGCAGTTCTTC
V: TRBV24-1
J: TRBJ2-1
D: -
size: -

CDR3: CASRPTSGGAHNEQFF
DNA: TGTGCCAGCAGGCCGACTAGCGGGGGGGCCCACAATGAGCAGTTCTTC
V: TRBV25-1
J: TRBJ2-1
D: TRBD2
size: -

CDR3: CSAPPVGGGQKNEQFF
DNA: TGCAGTGCTCCCCCCGTCGGCGGGGGGCAAAAGAATGAGCAGTTCTTC
V: TRBV20-1
J: TRBJ2-1
D: TRBD2
size: few

CDR3: CASSFWGDRDQPQHF
DNA: TGTGCCAGCAGTTTTTGGGGGGACAGAGATCAGCCCCAGCATTTT
V: TRBV28
J: TRBJ1-5
D: TRBD1
size: few

CDR3: CASSFSHLAGETDTQYF
DNA: TGTGCCAGCAGCTTTTCCCACCTAGCGGGGGAGACAGATACGCAGTATTTT
V: TRBV7-9
J: TRBJ2-3
D: TRBD2
size: many

CDR3: CASTMTGELFF
DNA: TGTGCCAGTACAATGACCGGGGAGCTGTTTTTT
V: TRBV19
J: TRBJ2-2
D: -
size: -

CDR3: CASSLGPLRAFF
DNA: TGTGCCAGCAGTTTAGGCCCCTTGAGGGCTTTCTTT
V: TRBV12-3/TRBV12-4
J: TRBJ1-1
D: -
size: -

CDR3: CASGTLSTDTPYF
DNA: TGTGCCAGCGGGACTCTTAGCACAGATACGCCGTATTTT
V: TRBV2
J: TRBJ2-3
D: -
size: few

CDR3: CASSSEGSVETQYF
DNA: TGTGCCAGCAGCTCCGAGGGTTCGGTGGAGACCCAGTACTTC
V: TRBV5-5
J: TRBJ2-5
D: -
size: few